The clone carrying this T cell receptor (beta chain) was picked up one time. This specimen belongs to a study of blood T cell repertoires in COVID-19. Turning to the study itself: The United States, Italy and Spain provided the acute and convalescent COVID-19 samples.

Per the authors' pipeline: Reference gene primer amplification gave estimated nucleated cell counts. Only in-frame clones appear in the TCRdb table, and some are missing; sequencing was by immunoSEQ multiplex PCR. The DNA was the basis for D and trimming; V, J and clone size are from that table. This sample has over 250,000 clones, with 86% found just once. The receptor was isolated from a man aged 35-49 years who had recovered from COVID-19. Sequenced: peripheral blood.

DNA for the CDR3: TGTGCCAGCAGCCTAAGAACAGGGGCCAACACTGAAGCTTTCTTT. This sequence encodes CASSLRTGANTEAFF. This rearrangement joins TRBV14 to TRBJ1-1, with TRBD1 identical over 7 bases. Germline V gene lookup returns CDR1 SGHDN and CDR2 FVKESK. V lost 4 bases, J lost 2 bases, and 7 bases stayed unmatched. This CDR3 spans 15 amino acids.